This TCR beta chain was retrieved from a study of regulatory T cells in long-lasting Graves disease. Germline V gene data show CDR1 as SEHNR and CDR2 as FQNEAQ (reference sequence). This CDR3 has 17 amino acids. Trimming cost V 5 bases and J 1 base, with 20 bases left between them. This clonotype came up many times. Sample time point: newly diagnosed GD, antithyroid drugs for less than 3 months. PBMC RNA served as the TCR library source. iRepertoire HTBI primers and Arm-PCR of CDR3 regions built TCR beta libraries. TCRdb analysed the multiplex PCR reads with MiXCR anew, one entry per CDR3 protein. This table has more than 450,000 distinct CDR3 sequences, around 13% appearing once. The sample was also linked to a second study, of T cells in Graves' hyperthyroidism and ophthalmopathy.

The chain links TRBV7-9 to TRBJ1-1; TRBD1 might be the D (5 bases). The TCR was taken from a woman between 25 and 40 years old with Graves disease. The specimen comprised peripheral blood mononuclear cells (PBMCs), sampled at new diagnosis, from a patient treated with antithyroid drugs. CDR3 DNA: TGTGCCAGCAGCCGCAGGGCCACAGAGTCGCAGAACACTGAAGCTTTCTTT. This codes for CASSRRATESQNTEAFF. The complete variable domain, with remaining parts taken from reference TRBV7-9 and TRBJ1-1, reads DTGVSQNPRHKITKRGQNVTFRCDPISEHNRLYWYRQTLGQGPEFLTYFQNEAQLEKSRLLSDRFSAERPKGSFSTLEIQRTEQGDSAMYLCASSRRATESQNTEAFFGQGTRLTVV.